A single sample gave rise to the 18 T cell receptor beta chains below, sequenced in a study of blood T cell repertoires in COVID-19. Clones were sequenced by immunoSEQ multiplex PCR, and TCRdb holds only the in-frame ones, with some missing. The sample lists over 150,000 clones, around 85% occurring once. Sequencing was carried out using peripheral blood. The source is a man aged 55-75 years with COVID-19, enrolled during active disease.

This chain joins TRBV7-9 and TRBJ1-5, with 7 bases that match TRBD1. The junction had 5 bases not matched to a gene; V was cut back by 5 bases and J by 4 bases. Germline CDR1 and CDR2: SEHNR and FQNEAQ (reference sequence). The CDR3 runs 14 residues. CDR3 loop: CASSLQGNNQPQHF. CDR3 coding DNA: TGTGCCAGCAGCCTACAGGGGAATAATCAGCCCCAGCATTTT. Filled out from reference TRBV7-9 and TRBJ1-5, the complete variable domain reads DTGVSQNPRHKITKRGQNVTFRCDPISEHNRLYWYRQTLGQGPEFLTYFQNEAQLEKSRLLSDRFSAERPKGSFSTLEIQRTEQGDSAMYLCASSLQGNNQPQHFGDGTRLSIL.

J is TRBJ1-6 and V is TRBV7-9; 7 bases agree with TRBD1. Trimming cost V 5 bases and J 7 bases; bases outside gene matches: 8. CDR3 length: 15 amino acids. The germline V gene has CDR1 SEHNR and CDR2 FQNEAQ (reference sequence). This CDR3 is CASSRGDRENSPLHF. The CDR3 DNA reads TGTGCCAGCAGCCGTGGGGACAGAGAAAATTCACCCCTCCACTTT.

J is TRBJ2-5 and V is TRBV9, with TRBD2 matching 7 bases. The CDR3 loop spans 15 amino acids. Trimming took 0 bases from V and 5 from J; bases not matched to a gene: 7. CDR1 is SGDLS and CDR2 is YYNGEE in the germline V gene. The CDR3 nucleotides are TGTGCCAGCAGCGTAGCAGAGCGGGGAGGTGAGACCCAGTACTTC. Translating it yields CASSVAERGGETQYF.

The chain uses TRBV6-6 and TRBJ2-3; tentative D call: TRBD2 (5 bases). V was cut by 5 bases and J by 1 base, with 7 bases left in between. Germline V gives CDR1 MNHNY, CDR2 SVGAGI (reference sequence). There are 13 residues in the CDR3. CDR3 sequence (DNA): TGTGCCAGCAGTCTCGGGGGCACAGATACGCAGTATTTT. Protein: CASSLGGTDTQYF.

The chain employs TRBV6-5 and TRBJ2-7, with TRBD1 identical over 10 bases. Per the germline V gene, CDR1 is MNHEY and CDR2 is SVGAGI. V shed 10 bases, J shed 2 bases, and the junction held 5 bases outside the gene matches. The CDR3 loop spans 13 amino acids. DNA for the CDR3: TGTGCCACGCGGGACAGGGGTCCCTACGAGCAGTACTTC. This sequence encodes CATRDRGPYEQYF.

This chain uses TRBV24-1 with TRBJ2-5; 10 positions match TRBD2. Germline values: CDR1 KGHDR, CDR2 SFDVKD. The V and J ends lost 1 base and 5 bases, in that order; junction bases with no gene match: 12. CDR3 length: 18 residues. CDR3 in amino acids: CATSDFRSGRAARETQYF. CDR3 nucleotides: TGTGCCACCAGTGATTTTAGGAGCGGGAGGGCCGCCAGGGAGACCCAGTACTTC.

The chain is built from TRBV4-3 and TRBJ2-1; 11 nucleotides agree with TRBD1. Germline V gene sequence: CDR1 LGHNA, CDR2 YSLEER. V lost 3 bases to trimming and J lost 6 bases; unmatched junction nucleotides: 7. The CDR3 runs to 16 residues. The CDR3 coding sequence is TGCGCCAGCAGCCAGCGACCGGGACAGGGGGGCAATGAGCAGTTCTTC. This codes for CASSQRPGQGGNEQFF.

The V and J genes are TRBV19 and TRBJ1-5; D gene unclear. This CDR3 region has 14 residues. Germline loops: CDR1 LNHDA, CDR2 SQIVND (reference sequence). The V and J ends lost 5 bases and 5 bases respectively, with 13 bases between them. The DNA of the CDR3 is TGTGCCAGTAGTTTGAAGGACGGGGATCAGCCCCAGCATTTT. Translated: CASSLKDGDQPQHF. The whole variable domain, remainder taken from reference TRBV19 and TRBJ1-5, is DGGITQSPKYLFRKEGQNVTLSCEQNLNHDAMYWYRQDPGQGLRLIYYSQIVNDFQKGDIAEGYSVSREKKESFPLTVTSAQKNPTAFYLCASSLKDGDQPQHFGDGTRLSIL.

The chain employs TRBV12-3 or TRBV12-4 and TRBJ1-2; a possible D gene is TRBD1 (6 bases). The length of the CDR3 is 13 residues. V dropped 7 bases and J dropped 5 bases, with 14 bases sitting between them. CDR3 nucleotides: TGTGCCAGCAACAGGGTCCGCGGATATGGCTACACCTTC. Its protein product is CASNRVRGYGYTF.

This chain connects TRBV5-1 to TRBJ2-7; tentatively, D is TRBD1 (5 bases). This CDR3 has 13 residues. V was trimmed by 0 bases and J by 2 bases, leaving 6 bases between them. Germline lookup yields CDR1 SGHRS and CDR2 YFSETQ. This chain's CDR3 is CASSLEGTYEQYF. The CDR3 coding sequence is TGCGCCAGCAGCTTGGAGGGGACCTACGAGCAGTACTTC.

The chain is built from TRBV29-1 and TRBJ2-3; tentative D call: TRBD1 (5 bases). The CDR3 loop spans 14 amino acids. The germline V and J ends were trimmed by 8 bases and 3 bases, with 18 bases remaining between them. From germline, CDR1 is SQVTM and CDR2 ANQGSEA. CDR3 in amino acids: CSSVGQGRTDTQYF. CDR3 in DNA: TGCAGCTCGGTCGGGCAGGGTAGGACAGATACGCAGTATTTT.

The gene calls are TRBV7-8 and TRBJ1-4; D is unclear. V shed 5 bases and J shed 6 bases, with 10 bases lying between them. The CDR3 totals 13 residues. Germline assignment: CDR1 SGHVS and CDR2 FQNEAQ. The CDR3 loop is CASSASADEKLFF. DNA for the CDR3: TGTGCCAGCAGCGCCTCTGCGGATGAAAAACTGTTTTTT.

As concerns this clone: At one boundary the junction diverges from the germline segment, which might be a read error. The chain has TRBV7-2 and TRBJ1-1; D call uncertain. CDR1 is SGHTA, CDR2 FQGNSA, per germline. The CDR3 runs to 10 residues. CDR3 sequence (DNA): TGTGCCAGCAGCAACATTGAAGCTTTCTTT. This codes for CASSNIEAFF.

This sequence joins TRBV5-6 and TRBJ2-1; D may be TRBD2 (6 bases). V was cut by 6 bases and J by 5 bases, with 12 bases left in between. CDR1 is SGHDT and CDR2 is YYEEEE in the germline V gene. There are 13 residues in the CDR3. The CDR3 reads CASTSEGHNEQFF. The CDR3 coding sequence is TGTGCCAGCACCTCGGAGGGACACAATGAGCAGTTCTTC.

This clone was observed once. This chain joins TRBV7-9 and TRBJ1-3; no firm D call. Between the trimmed V and J ends, which lost 1 base and 4 bases, there was a span of 5 bases. The CDR3 totals 13 residues. Germline loops: CDR1 SEHNR, CDR2 FQNEAQ (reference sequence). The CDR3: CASSLVSGNTIYF. The CDR3 coding sequence is TGTGCCAGCAGCTTAGTATCCGGAAACACCATATATTTT.

CDR3 sequence: CASQGNYGYTF. As DNA, the CDR3 is TGTGCCAGCCAGGGGAACTATGGCTACACCTTC. V is TRBV6-5 and J is TRBJ1-2; D is perhaps TRBD1 (6 bases). The ends were cut back, 8 bases at V and 2 bases at J, with 6 bases in the middle. Germline CDR1 MNHEY, CDR2 SVGAGI. The CDR3 contains 11 residues.

V and J are TRBV28 and TRBJ1-5; 9 bases are a match to TRBD1. The CDR3 loop spans 14 amino acids. J lost 4 bases, V lost 7 bases, and 5 bases had no gene match. CDR1 and CDR2 (germline): MDHEN, SYDVKM. The CDR3 reads CASTDRGGNQPQHF. CDR3 DNA: TGTGCCAGCACGGACAGGGGAGGAAATCAGCCCCAGCATTTT.

The chain carries TRBV2 and TRBJ2-7, with TRBD1 identical over 8 bases. CDR1 is SNHLY, CDR2 FYNNEI, per germline. CDR3 size: 15 residues. V shed 4 bases and J 3 bases; nucleotides not matched to a gene: 8. CDR3 sequence (DNA): TGTGCCAGCAGTGGCCTGACAGGGGCGGGCTACGAGCAGTACTTC. Its protein product is CASSGLTGAGYEQYF.